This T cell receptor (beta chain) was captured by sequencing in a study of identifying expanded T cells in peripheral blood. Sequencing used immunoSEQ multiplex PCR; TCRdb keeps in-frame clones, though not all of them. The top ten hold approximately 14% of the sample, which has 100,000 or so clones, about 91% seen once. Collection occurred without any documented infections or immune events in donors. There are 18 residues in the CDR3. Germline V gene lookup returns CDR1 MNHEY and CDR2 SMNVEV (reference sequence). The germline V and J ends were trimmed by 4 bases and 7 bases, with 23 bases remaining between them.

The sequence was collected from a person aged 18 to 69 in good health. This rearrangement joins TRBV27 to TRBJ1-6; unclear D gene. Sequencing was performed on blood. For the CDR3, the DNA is TGTGCCAGCAGTTCCACGATTGGGTTCCAGGTCGGGAATTCACCCCTCCACTTT. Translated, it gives CASSSTIGFQVGNSPLHF.